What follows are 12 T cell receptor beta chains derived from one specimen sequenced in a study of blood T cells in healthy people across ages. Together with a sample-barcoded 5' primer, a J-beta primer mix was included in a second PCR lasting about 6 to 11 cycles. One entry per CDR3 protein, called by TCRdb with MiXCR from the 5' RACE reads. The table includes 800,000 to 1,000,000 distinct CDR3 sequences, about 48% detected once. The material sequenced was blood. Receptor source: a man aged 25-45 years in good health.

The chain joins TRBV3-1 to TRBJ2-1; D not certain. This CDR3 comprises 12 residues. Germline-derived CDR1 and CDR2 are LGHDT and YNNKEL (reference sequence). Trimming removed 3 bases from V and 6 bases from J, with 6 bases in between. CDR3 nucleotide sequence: TGTGCCAGCAGCCAGACACCCAATGAGCAGTTCTTC. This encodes CASSQTPNEQFF.

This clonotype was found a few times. The CDR3 reads CAWSVGAGGTDTQYF. In DNA, the CDR3 is TGTGCCTGGAGTGTGGGGGCAGGGGGCACAGATACGCAGTATTTT. The chain combines TRBV30 with TRBJ2-3, with D tentatively TRBD1 (6 bases). V dropped 0 bases and J dropped 1 base, with 11 bases sitting between them. The CDR3 contains 15 residues. Germline V gene sequence: CDR1 GTSNPN, CDR2 SVGIG (reference sequence).

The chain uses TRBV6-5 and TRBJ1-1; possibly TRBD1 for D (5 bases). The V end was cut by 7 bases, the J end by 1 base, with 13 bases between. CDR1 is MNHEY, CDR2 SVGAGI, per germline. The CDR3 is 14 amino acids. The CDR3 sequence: CASITGGGNTEAFF. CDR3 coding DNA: TGTGCCAGCATCACTGGGGGGGGGAACACTGAAGCTTTCTTT.

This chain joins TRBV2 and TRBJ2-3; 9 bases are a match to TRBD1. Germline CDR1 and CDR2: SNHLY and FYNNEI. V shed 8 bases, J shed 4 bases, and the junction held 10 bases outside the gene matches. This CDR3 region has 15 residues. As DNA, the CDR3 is TGTGCCAGCGGGAGGGACAGGGAGGTGTCAGATACGCAGTATTTT. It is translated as CASGRDREVSDTQYF.

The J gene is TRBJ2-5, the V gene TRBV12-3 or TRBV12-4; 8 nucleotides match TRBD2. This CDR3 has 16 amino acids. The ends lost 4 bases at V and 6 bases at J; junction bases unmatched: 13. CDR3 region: CASSSSGTSGLQTQYF. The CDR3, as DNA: TGTGCCAGCAGTTCCTCCGGGACTAGTGGGCTCCAGACCCAGTACTTC.

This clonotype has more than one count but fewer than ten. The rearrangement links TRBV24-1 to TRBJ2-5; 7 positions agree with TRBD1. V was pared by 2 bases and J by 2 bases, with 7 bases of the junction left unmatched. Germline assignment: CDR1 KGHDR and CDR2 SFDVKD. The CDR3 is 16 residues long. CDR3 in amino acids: CATSDYVRDRQETQYF. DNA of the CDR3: TGTGCCACCAGTGATTATGTTAGGGACAGACAAGAGACCCAGTACTTC.

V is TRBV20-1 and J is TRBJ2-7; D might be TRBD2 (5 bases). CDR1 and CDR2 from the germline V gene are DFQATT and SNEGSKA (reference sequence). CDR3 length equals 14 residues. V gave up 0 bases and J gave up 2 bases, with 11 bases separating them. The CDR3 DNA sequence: TGCAGTGCTAGAGATCTGAGACTAACCTACGAGCAGTACTTC. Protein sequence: CSARDLRLTYEQYF.

This CDR3 is CASRETETNTGELFF. Written as DNA, the CDR3 is TGTGCCAGCAGAGAGACAGAAACGAACACCGGGGAGCTGTTTTTT. This rearrangement joins TRBV6-1 to TRBJ2-2, with D perhaps matching TRBD1 (5 bases). The V gene's germline CDR1 is MNHNS and CDR2 SASEGT. The CDR3 is made up of 15 amino acids. The V end lost 6 bases, the J end lost 0 bases, and 11 bases lay between the germline ends.

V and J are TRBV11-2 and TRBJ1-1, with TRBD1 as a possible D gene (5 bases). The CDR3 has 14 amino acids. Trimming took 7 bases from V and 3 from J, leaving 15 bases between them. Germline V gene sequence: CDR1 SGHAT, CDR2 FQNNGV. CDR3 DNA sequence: TGTGCCAGCACTCACAGGCAATGGGACACTGAAGCTTTCTTT. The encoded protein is CASTHRQWDTEAFF. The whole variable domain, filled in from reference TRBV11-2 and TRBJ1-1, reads EAGVAQSPRYKIIEKRQSVAFWCNPISGHATLYWYQQILGQGPKLLIQFQNNGVVDDSQLPKDRFSAERLKGVDSTLKIQPAKLEDSAVYLCASTHRQWDTEAFFGQGTRLTVV.

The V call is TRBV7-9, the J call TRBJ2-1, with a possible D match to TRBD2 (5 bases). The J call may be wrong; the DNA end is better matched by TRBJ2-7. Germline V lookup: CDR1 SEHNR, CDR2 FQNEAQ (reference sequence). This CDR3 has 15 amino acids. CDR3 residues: CASSPRGTSNNEQYF. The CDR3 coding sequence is TGTGCCAGCAGCCCCCGGGGAACCTCCAACAATGAGCAGTACTTC.

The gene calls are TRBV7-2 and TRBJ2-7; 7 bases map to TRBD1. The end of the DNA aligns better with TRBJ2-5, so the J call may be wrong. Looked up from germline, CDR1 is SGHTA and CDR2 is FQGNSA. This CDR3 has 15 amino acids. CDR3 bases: TGTGCCAGCAGCCGGGGACAGCTCTCCCGAGAGACCCAGTACTTC. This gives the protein CASSRGQLSRETQYF.

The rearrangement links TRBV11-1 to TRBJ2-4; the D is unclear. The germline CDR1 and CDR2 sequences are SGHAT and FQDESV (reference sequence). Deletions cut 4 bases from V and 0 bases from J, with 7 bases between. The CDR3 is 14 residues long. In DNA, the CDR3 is TGTGCCAGCAGCTGGGAATTAGCCAAAAACATTCAGTACTTC. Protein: CASSWELAKNIQYF.